A selection of T cell receptor beta chains follows, all from one sample in a study of technical replicates of blood from a few donors. Libraries were prepared by immunoSEQ multiplex PCR; TCRdb keeps only in-frame clonotypes and omits some of them. The data contain approximately 81,000 clones, about 81% of them singletons. Sequencing was performed on PBMCs. These receptors originate from a human donor in good health. Some clones in this sample may be carry-over from other donors' samples. The CDR3 runs from the conserved cysteine through the conserved F or W. Fields, in order: CDR3 length, J gene, clone size, D gene, V gene, CDR3 protein, CDR3 DNA. The D gene is left open where the match is weak. A row's size may be missing; if present it is once, few, many or a size class.

>13|TRBJ1-1|once|.|TRBV29-1
CSVQDSSNTEAFF
TGCAGCGTTCAGGACAGTTCGAACACTGAAGCTTTCTTT
>15|TRBJ2-1|.|.|TRBV6-5
CASSYQGLANNEQFF
TGTGCCAGCAGTTACCAGGGACTGGCAAACAATGAGCAGTTCTTC
>17|TRBJ2-2|.|TRBD2|TRBV27
CASSPGLALANTGELFF
TGTGCCAGCAGTCCGGGACTAGCTTTGGCGAACACCGGGGAGCTGTTTTTT
>16|TRBJ2-3|.|.|TRBV7-2
CASSLFAGPSTDTQYF
TGTGCCAGCAGCTTATTTGCGGGACCCAGCACAGATACGCAGTATTTT
>13|TRBJ1-2|.|.|TRBV2
CATIERRAYGYTF
TGTGCCACCATTGAGAGGCGTGCCTATGGCTACACCTTC
>17|TRBJ2-6|.|TRBD1|TRBV19
CASSRGQGTTGANVLTF
TGTGCCAGTAGTAGGGGACAGGGGACCACTGGGGCCAACGTCCTGACTTTC
>14|TRBJ1-1|.|.|TRBV5-1
CASSLDPGNTEAFF
TGCGCCAGCAGCTTGGATCCAGGGAACACTGAAGCTTTCTTT
>19|TRBJ1-3|many|TRBD1|TRBV10-3
CAISSTFGTGVSSGNTIYF
TGTGCCATCAGTAGCACCTTTGGGACAGGGGTGTCCTCTGGAAACACCATATATTTT
>14|TRBJ2-7|few|.|TRBV4-2
CASSQPTRTYEQYF
TGTGCCAGCAGCCAACCGACTAGAACCTACGAGCAGTACTTC
>16|TRBJ2-2|.|.|TRBV10-3
CAIKGSRTINTGELFF
TGTGCCATCAAGGGGTCGCGGACTATCAACACCGGGGAGCTGTTTTTT
>13|TRBJ2-1|.|TRBD2|TRBV4-2
CASSQGSSGEQFF
TGTGCCAGCAGCCAGGGATCTAGCGGGGAGCAGTTCTTC
>13|TRBJ2-1|once|.|TRBV9
CASSVGLLNEQFF
TGTGCCAGCAGCGTAGGACTTCTCAATGAGCAGTTCTTC
>17|TRBJ1-6|.|TRBD1|TRBV15
CATSRDRSGTGGSPLHF
TGTGCCACCAGCAGAGATAGATCCGGGACAGGGGGTTCACCCCTCCACTTT
>15|TRBJ2-2|.|.|TRBV19
CASSSLASHTGELFF
TGTGCCAGTAGTTCCCTAGCGTCTCACACCGGGGAGCTGTTTTTT
>13|TRBJ2-3|.|TRBD2|TRBV7-7
CASSRGEADTQYF
TGTGCCAGCAGCCGGGGGGAGGCAGATACGCAGTATTTT
>18|TRBJ2-5|.|.|TRBV15
CATSRDTPGGGGWKTQYF
TGTGCCACCAGCAGAGATACACCGGGGGGCGGCGGCTGGAAGACCCAGTACTTC
>14|TRBJ1-5|.|.|TRBV6-5
CASSYSRSNQPQHF
TGTGCCAGCAGTTACTCGAGAAGCAATCAGCCCCAGCATTTT
>11|TRBJ2-3|.|.|TRBV20-1
CSAELSDTQYF
TGCAGTGCCGAACTGTCCGATACGCAGTATTTT
>15|TRBJ2-1|.|TRBD2|TRBV5-1
CASSRGLAGVFEQFF
TGCGCCAGCAGCAGGGGACTAGCGGGAGTCTTTGAGCAGTTCTTC
>16|TRBJ2-3|.|.|TRBV5-6
CASSRSGYPMEDTQYF
TGTGCCAGCAGCCGCTCGGGATACCCCATGGAAGATACGCAGTATTTT
>12|TRBJ1-1|.|.|TRBV30
CAWSRGRGEAFF
TGTGCCTGGAGTCGAGGGAGGGGTGAAGCTTTCTTT
>13|TRBJ2-4|.|.|TRBV7-2
CASSTRTQNIQYF
TGTGCCAGCAGCACAAGGACACAAAACATTCAGTACTTC
>15|TRBJ1-2|.|TRBD1|TRBV18
CASSRGTGYNYGYTF
TGTGCCAGCTCACGGGGGACAGGGTATAACTATGGCTACACCTTC
>14|TRBJ2-5|.|.|TRBV27
CASSPRAKRETQYF
TGTGCCAGCAGTCCGCGAGCCAAAAGAGAGACCCAGTACTTC
>14|TRBJ1-4|.|.|TRBV5-6
CASTKKYGNEKLFF
TGTGCCAGCACTAAAAAATATGGTAATGAAAAACTGTTTTTT
>15|TRBJ1-1|.|TRBD1|TRBV7-2
CASSRTGTENTEAFF
TGTGCCAGCAGCCGTACCGGGACAGAGAACACTGAAGCTTTCTTT
>14|TRBJ2-3|.|.|TRBV9
CASSAEGGTDTQYF
TGTGCCAGCAGCGCCGAGGGGGGCACAGATACGCAGTATTTT
>12|TRBJ1-2|few|.|TRBV5-1
CASSLGTDSYTF
TGCGCCAGCAGCTTGGGGACAGACAGCTACACCTTC
>16|TRBJ2-3|few|TRBD1|TRBV29-1
CSVEGVDRESTDTQYF
TGCAGCGTTGAAGGTGTGGACAGGGAAAGCACAGATACGCAGTATTTT
>20|TRBJ1-3|.|TRBD1|TRBV7-8
CASSLAGTGSSARSGNTIYF
TGTGCCAGCAGCTTAGCAGGGACAGGTTCTTCCGCGCGGTCTGGAAACACCATATATTTT
>15|TRBJ2-5|.|TRBD1|TRBV5-4
CASGRTGEYQETQYF
TGTGCCAGCGGAAGGACAGGGGAGTACCAAGAGACCCAGTACTTC
>17|TRBJ1-1|.|TRBD1|TRBV15
CATSSTGMGPMNTEAFF
TGTGCCACCAGCTCGACAGGGATGGGACCCATGAACACTGAAGCTTTCTTT
>13|TRBJ1-1|.|.|TRBV5-6
CASGGFLNTEAFF
TGTGCCAGTGGGGGGTTTCTGAACACTGAAGCTTTCTTT
>13|TRBJ2-7|.|.|TRBV29-1
CSVAERVAGEQYF
TGCAGCGTTGCCGAGCGGGTGGCTGGGGAGCAGTACTTC